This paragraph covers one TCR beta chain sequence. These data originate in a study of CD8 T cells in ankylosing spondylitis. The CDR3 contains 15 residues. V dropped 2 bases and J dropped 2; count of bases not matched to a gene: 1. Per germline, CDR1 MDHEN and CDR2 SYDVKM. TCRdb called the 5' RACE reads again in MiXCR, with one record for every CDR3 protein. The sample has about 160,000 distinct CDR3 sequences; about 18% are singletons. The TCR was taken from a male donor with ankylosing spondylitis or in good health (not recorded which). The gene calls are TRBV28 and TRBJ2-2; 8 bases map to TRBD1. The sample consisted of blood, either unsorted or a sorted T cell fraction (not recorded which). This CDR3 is CASSLGTGNTGELFF. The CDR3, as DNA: TGTGCCAGCAGTTTAGGGACAGGCAACACCGGGGAGCTGTTTTTT. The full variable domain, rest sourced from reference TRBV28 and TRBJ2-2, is DVKVTQSSRYLVKRTGEKVFLECVQDMDHENMFWYRQDPGLGLRLIYFSYDVKMKEKGDIPEGYSVSREKKERFSLILESASTNQTSMYLCASSLGTGNTGELFFGEGSRLTVL.